The entry below describes one TCR beta chain. This record belongs to a study of cytomegalovirus exposure and HLA in healthy donors. The wider study: The 120 validation repertoires matched the 650 to 850 first-cohort repertoires in platform, a later analysis reported.

Sequencing was performed with immunoSEQ multiplex PCR; in TCRdb, only in-frame clones are kept and a portion is missing. The repertoire has about 130,000 clones, approximately 82% of them found once; the top ten carry 25% to 30%. The V gene's germline CDR1 is SQVTM and CDR2 ANQGSEA. With V trimmed by 7 bases and J by 4 bases, 4 bases remained unmatched. The CDR3 length is 11 residues. The sample comprised PBMCs. The receptor comes from a man under 40 in good health and CMV-seropositive. The chain combines TRBV29-1 with TRBJ2-7; the match to TRBD1 covers 7 bases. The DNA of the CDR3 is TGCAGCGGATACAGGGGATACGAGCAGTACTTC. Residues: CSGYRGYEQYF.